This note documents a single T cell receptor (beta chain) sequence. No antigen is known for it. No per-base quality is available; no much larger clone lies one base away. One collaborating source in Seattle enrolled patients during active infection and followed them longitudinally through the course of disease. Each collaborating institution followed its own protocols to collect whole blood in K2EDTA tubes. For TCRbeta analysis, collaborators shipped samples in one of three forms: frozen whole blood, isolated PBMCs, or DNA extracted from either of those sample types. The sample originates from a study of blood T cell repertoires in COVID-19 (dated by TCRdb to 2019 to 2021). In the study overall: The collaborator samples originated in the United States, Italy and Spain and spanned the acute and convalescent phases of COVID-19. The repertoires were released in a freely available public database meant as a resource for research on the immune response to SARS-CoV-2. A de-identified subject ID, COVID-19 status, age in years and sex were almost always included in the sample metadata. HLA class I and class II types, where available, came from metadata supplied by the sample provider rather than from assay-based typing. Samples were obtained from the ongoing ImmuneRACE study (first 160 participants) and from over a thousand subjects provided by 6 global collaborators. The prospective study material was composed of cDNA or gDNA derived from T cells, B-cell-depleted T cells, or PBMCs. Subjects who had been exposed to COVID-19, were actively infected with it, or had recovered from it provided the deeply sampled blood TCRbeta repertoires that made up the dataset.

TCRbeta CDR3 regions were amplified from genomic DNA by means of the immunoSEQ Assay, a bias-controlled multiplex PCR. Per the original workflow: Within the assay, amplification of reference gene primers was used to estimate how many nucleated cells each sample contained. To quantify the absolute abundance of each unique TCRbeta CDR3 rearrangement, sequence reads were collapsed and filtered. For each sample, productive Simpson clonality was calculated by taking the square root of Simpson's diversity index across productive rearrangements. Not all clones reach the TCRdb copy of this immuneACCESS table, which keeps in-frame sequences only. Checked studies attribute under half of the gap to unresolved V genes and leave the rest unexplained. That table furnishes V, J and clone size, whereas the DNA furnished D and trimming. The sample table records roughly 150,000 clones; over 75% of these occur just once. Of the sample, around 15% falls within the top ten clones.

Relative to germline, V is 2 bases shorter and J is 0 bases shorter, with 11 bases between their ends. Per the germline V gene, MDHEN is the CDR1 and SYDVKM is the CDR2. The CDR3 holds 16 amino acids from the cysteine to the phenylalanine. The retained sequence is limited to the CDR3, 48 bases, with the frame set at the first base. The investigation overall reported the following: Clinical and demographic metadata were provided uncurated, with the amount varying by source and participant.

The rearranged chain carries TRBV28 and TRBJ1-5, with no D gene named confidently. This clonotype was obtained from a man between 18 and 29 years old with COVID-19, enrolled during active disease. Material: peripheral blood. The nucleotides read TGTGCCAGCAGTTTAATGAAGGCGGTTAGCAATCAGCCCCAGCATTTT. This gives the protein CASSLMKAVSNQPQHF.